One sample yielded the 9 T cell receptor beta chains listed below, sequenced in a study of blood T cell repertoires in COVID-19. Some clones are missing from TCRdb's copy, which holds only in-frame ones; the method was immunoSEQ multiplex PCR. The table lists 200,000 or so clones, about 83% of them singletons. The sample taken for sequencing was PBMCs or T cells enriched from blood (not recorded which). All receptors derive from a woman in her fifties or sixties who had been exposed to COVID-19.

The rearrangement joins TRBV7-2 to TRBJ2-7; 7 bases are a match to TRBD1. CDR1 is SGHTA, CDR2 FQGNSA, per germline. The CDR3 has 16 residues. V dropped 1 base and J dropped 2; count of bases not matched to a gene: 8. This CDR3 reads CASSLERRGPTYEQYF. DNA for the CDR3: TGTGCCAGCAGCTTAGAGAGAAGGGGGCCGACCTACGAGCAGTACTTC.

This clone showed up just a few times. The rearrangement joins TRBV10-3 to TRBJ2-1; possible D gene TRBD2, 6 bases. Germline V gene lookup returns CDR1 ENHRY and CDR2 SYGVKD. V lost 6 bases and J 7 bases, leaving 13 bases between the germline ends. The CDR3 sequence is 13 residues long. CDR3 sequence: CAIRPKAGNEQFF. The CDR3, as DNA: TGTGCCATCAGACCTAAAGCGGGTAATGAGCAGTTCTTC.

The V call is TRBV5-5, the J call TRBJ1-2, with a weak D call TRBD1 (5 bases). The CDR3 has 11 amino acids. The germline V and J ends were trimmed by 4 bases and 7 bases, with 8 bases remaining between them. CDR1 is SGHKS and CDR2 is YYEKEE in the germline V gene (reference sequence). In DNA, the CDR3 is TGTGCCAGCAGCCTAGGGGTTGGCTACACCTTC. Translation: CASSLGVGYTF.

The V and J genes are TRBV28 and TRBJ2-7, with D possibly TRBD2 on 5 matching bases. The CDR3 is 14 residues long. Trimming took off 5 bases at V and 2 bases at J, with 13 bases between the two ends. From germline, CDR1 is MDHEN and CDR2 SYDVKM. CDR3 in amino acids: CASSGPGAAYEQYF. CDR3 nucleotide sequence: TGTGCCAGCAGTGGCCCCGGAGCGGCCTACGAGCAGTACTTC.

This clone was counted between two and nine times. The rearrangement uses TRBV18 and TRBJ1-6; no firm D call. Germline lookup yields CDR1 KGHSH and CDR2 LQKENI. This CDR3 region has 16 residues. V lost 6 bases and J 5 bases, leaving 17 bases between the germline ends. CDR3 in DNA: TGTGCCAGCTCCCTGGGCTTCCGTAATCATAATTCACCCCTCCACTTT. It encodes CASSLGFRNHNSPLHF. Full variable domain (rest looked up from reference TRBV18 and TRBJ1-6): NAGVMQNPRHLVRRRGQEARLRCSPMKGHSHVYWYRQLPEEGLKFMVYLQKENIIDESGMPKERFSAEFPKEGPSILRIQQVVRGDSAAYFCASSLGFRNHNSPLHFGNGTRLTVT.

The chain uses TRBV9 and TRBJ2-5; 9 bases are shared with TRBD2. The germline gives CDR1 SGDLS, CDR2 YYNGEE. CDR3 size: 15 residues. V dropped 0 bases and J dropped 3; count of bases not matched to a gene: 3. The CDR3, as DNA: TGTGCCAGCAGCGTAGCGGCTAGCGGGGAAGAGACCCAGTACTTC. Its protein is CASSVAASGEETQYF.

The chain employs TRBV30 and TRBJ1-1; maybe TRBD1 (5 bases). The germline V and J ends were trimmed by 0 bases and 2 bases, with 10 bases remaining between them. This CDR3 contains 14 residues. Germline-derived CDR1 and CDR2 are GTSNPN and SVGIG (reference sequence). CDR3 in amino acids: CAWSVVGQNTEAFF. The DNA for the CDR3 is TGTGCCTGGAGTGTGGTAGGACAAAACACTGAAGCTTTCTTT.

This clone has just one count. The chain is built from TRBV2 and TRBJ1-2; 10 nucleotides match TRBD1. Germline assignment: CDR1 SNHLY and CDR2 FYNNEI. With V trimmed by 7 bases and J by 4 bases, 6 bases remained unmatched. The CDR3 is 14 amino acids. The CDR3 nucleotides are TGTGCCAGCATGTTGACAGGGGGCGGCTATGGCTACACCTTC. Translated, it gives CASMLTGGGYGYTF.

J is TRBJ1-1 and V is TRBV7-9; 7 nucleotides match TRBD1. The V and J ends lost 2 bases and 1 base, in that order; junction bases with no gene match: 4. The germline CDR1 and CDR2 sequences are SEHNR and FQNEAQ (reference sequence). The CDR3 extends over 15 amino acids. The CDR3 sequence is CASSLYRDRNTEAFF. For the CDR3, the DNA is TGTGCCAGCAGCTTATACCGGGACAGGAACACTGAAGCTTTCTTT.